The next 15 T cell receptor beta chains were all read from a single sample in a study of monozygotic twins with cystic fibrosis (dated by TCRdb to the early 2020s). The library was produced with the immunoSEQ multiplex PCR assay. Sourced from immuneACCESS, this table was stored by TCRdb with only in-frame sequences that have V and J called. A share of the clones is absent; for the studies checked, an unresolved V gene accounts for under half, and the remainder has no known explanation. This sample lists about 36,000 clones; over 75% were detected once. The ten largest clonotypes hold roughly 1.5% of the sample. The sample consisted of blood. The receptors were sampled from a girl aged 2-10 years with cystic fibrosis.

This chain links TRBV19 with TRBJ1-2; no firm D call. The germline CDR1 and CDR2 sequences are LNHDA and SQIVND (reference sequence). The V end was cut by 7 bases, the J end by 6 bases, with 15 bases between. The CDR3 spans 13 residues. The CDR3 is CASMARPPHGYTF. Written as DNA, the CDR3 is TGTGCCAGTATGGCAAGGCCCCCTCATGGCTACACCTTC.

This clone was observed a single time. The genes are TRBV9 and TRBJ2-7; the match to TRBD2 covers 12 bases. Germline CDR1 reads SGDLS; CDR2 reads YYNGEE. V was pared by 4 bases and J by 6 bases, with 5 bases of the junction left unmatched. There are 14 residues in the CDR3. CDR3 amino acids: CASSSTGLAGEQYF. The DNA of the CDR3 is TGTGCCAGCAGCTCTACGGGACTAGCGGGCGAGCAGTACTTC.

This clone was recorded once. This chain joins TRBV7-8 and TRBJ2-7; TRBD1 is a possible D gene (5 bases). V was clipped by 1 base and J by 2 bases, with 15 bases between them. The CDR3 contains 16 residues. Germline CDR1 is SGHVS and CDR2 is FQNEAQ. The CDR3 DNA reads as TGTGCCAGCAGCTTAGAGTCCCAGGGCCTTACCTACGAGCAGTACTTC. Encoded protein: CASSLESQGLTYEQYF.

The chain has TRBV7-6 and TRBJ2-5; 8 nucleotides match TRBD2. Germline CDR1 SGHVS, CDR2 FNYEAQ. The CDR3 consists of 14 residues. The V and J ends lost 3 bases and 2 bases, in that order; junction bases with no gene match: 2. Here the CDR3 DNA reads TGTGCCAGCAGCTTTGGCGGGGGGCAAGAGACCCAGTACTTC. Translation gives CASSFGGGQETQYF.

This chain links TRBV2 with TRBJ2-5; 11 nucleotides match TRBD2. The length of the CDR3 is 14 residues. Germline CDR1 SNHLY, CDR2 FYNNEI. V gave up 9 bases and J gave up 1 base; unmatched junction bases: 4. The CDR3 DNA sequence: TGTGCCAGTCTACTAGCGGGGGTCCAAGAGACCCAGTACTTC. Translated: CASLLAGVQETQYF.

The chain combines TRBV30 with TRBJ2-7; D not resolved. V lost 1 base, J lost 4 bases, and 8 bases lay in between. Germline V gene lookup returns CDR1 GTSNPN and CDR2 SVGIG (reference sequence). The length of the CDR3 is 12 residues. CDR3 nucleotide sequence: TGTGCCTGGAGTGGGGATTGGTACGAGCAGTACTTC. This translates into CAWSGDWYEQYF.

The V call is TRBV6-1, the J call TRBJ1-2; the D gene is possibly TRBD1 (6 bases). There are 15 residues in the CDR3. V lost 2 bases and J lost 11, with 21 bases in between. Germline assignment: CDR1 MNHNS and CDR2 SASEGT. CDR3 region: CASSETGGPGRLYTF. Written as DNA, the CDR3 is TGTGCCAGCAGTGAAACTGGGGGGCCGGGTAGACTATACACCTTC.

V usage is TRBV4-3 and J usage is TRBJ2-7, with D perhaps assigned TRBD1 or TRBD2 (6 bases each). CDR1 LGHNA and CDR2 YSLEER come from the germline V gene. V shed 3 bases and J shed 6 bases, with 18 bases lying between them. The CDR3 has 15 residues. The CDR3 DNA sequence: TGCGCCAGCAGCCAGTACGAGTGGGGGGCTGGCGAGCAGTACTTC. Translated: CASSQYEWGAGEQYF.

The rearrangement uses TRBV4-1 and TRBJ2-2; D perhaps matches TRBD2 (6 bases). The germline V gene has CDR1 MGHRA and CDR2 YSYEKL. This CDR3 region has 16 residues. V lost 1 base and J lost 6, with 15 bases in between. The CDR3 sequence is CASSQGPTSFPGELFF. CDR3 nucleotides: TGCGCCAGCAGCCAAGGCCCGACTAGTTTCCCCGGGGAGCTGTTTTTT.

The CDR3 DNA reads as TGTGCCAGCAGTAACCCCTCCTCCACAGATACGCAGTATTTT. Amino acid sequence: CASSNPSSTDTQYF. The chain is built from TRBV7-6 and TRBJ2-3, with D unresolved. The germline gives CDR1 SGHVS, CDR2 FNYEAQ. The CDR3 runs to 14 residues. V shed 6 bases and J shed 2 bases, with 12 bases lying between them.

This chain links TRBV5-1 with TRBJ1-6; D unclear. The CDR3 is 14 amino acids. With 4 bases removed from V and 9 bases from J, the gap between germline ends came to 14 bases. CDR1 is SGHRS, CDR2 YFSETQ, per germline. CDR3 residues: CASSAGQASSPLHF. DNA for the CDR3: TGCGCCAGCAGCGCGGGCCAGGCGAGTTCACCCCTCCACTTT.

The rearrangement joins TRBV5-1 to TRBJ2-5, with 11 nucleotides matching TRBD1. With 2 bases clipped from V and 4 bases from J, the junction kept 4 bases outside the gene matches. The CDR3 sequence is 15 residues long. Germline-derived CDR1 and CDR2 are SGHRS and YFSETQ. CDR3 nucleotide sequence: TGCGCCAGCAGCTTCGGACAGGGGGCACGAGAGACCCAGTACTTC. Translated, it gives CASSFGQGARETQYF.

This chain uses TRBV5-6 with TRBJ2-5, with TRBD1 matching 7 bases. V lost 2 bases to trimming and J lost 2 bases; unmatched junction nucleotides: 9. Germline V CDR1 and CDR2: SGHDT, YYEEEE. There are 16 residues in the CDR3. CDR3 in amino acids: CASSFNDRVGQETQYF. CDR3 DNA sequence: TGTGCCAGCAGCTTTAATGACAGGGTTGGGCAAGAGACCCAGTACTTC.

The J gene is TRBJ1-3, the V gene TRBV30; D ambiguous. Germline loops: CDR1 GTSNPN, CDR2 SVGIG (reference sequence). V was clipped by 5 bases and J by 2 bases, with 4 bases between them. The CDR3 has 11 residues. The CDR3 bases are TGTGCCTGGTACCCTGGAAACACCATATATTTT. Its protein product is CAWYPGNTIYF.

This clone was seen a few times. The chain carries TRBV6-5 and TRBJ1-6, with unresolved D. The CDR3 runs to 12 residues. Germline V gives CDR1 MNHEY, CDR2 SVGAGI. The V gene lost 6 bases and the J gene lost 0 bases, with 0 bases spanning the gap. The CDR3 nucleotides read TGTGCCAGCAGCTCCTATAATTCACCCCTCCACTTT. Protein: CASSSYNSPLHF.